This T cell receptor (beta chain) is from a study of T cell repertoires in cytomegalovirus infection. For the study at large: Matching HLA type and CMV infection were both indicated by public TCR beta signatures. Broader study findings: Clonotypes of TCR beta that were HLA-C-restricted and CMV-specific dominated the ex vivo response.

This clonotype was counted between two and nine times. Its cognate antigen is unknown. V was clipped by 0 bases and J by 3 bases, with 15 bases between them. CDR1 is SGHVS, CDR2 FQNEAQ, per germline. CDR3 length: 16 amino acids. TCRdb re-called the reads through MiXCR, storing one row per CDR3 protein. The repertoire holds about 900,000 distinct CDR3 sequences, with around 32% as singletons. The source of this sequence is a human donor in good health (CMV status not recorded). Some clones in this sample may be carry-over from other donors' samples. This sample comprised cultured CD8+ T cells from PBMCs, obtained from culture after CMV antigen stimulation. V is TRBV7-8 and J is TRBJ2-7, with a possible D match to TRBD2 (5 bases). Here the CDR3 DNA reads TGTGCCAGCAGCTTAGCCCGGGGTGAGGGAAGCTACGAGCAGTACTTC. Amino acids: CASSLARGEGSYEQYF.